The clone carrying this TCR beta chain was picked up many times. These data originate in a study of Graves' ophthalmopathy and Graves' hyperthyroidism. Germline V lookup: CDR1 DFQATT, CDR2 SNEGSKA (reference sequence). There are 11 residues in the CDR3. The V end was cut by 6 bases, the J end by 4 bases, with 9 bases between. Amplification targeted the TCR beta CDR3 regions, with RNA transcripts as the source material. HTBI-primed first-round RT-PCR preceded second-round multiplex PCR. TCRdb re-called the multiplex PCR reads with MiXCR, one entry per CDR3 protein. The data hold some 150,000 distinct CDR3 sequences, with around two fifths observed a single time. Enrollment excluded any patients with other autoimmune diseases, uncontrolled infections, pregnancy or lactation.

The TCR sequence derives from a man aged 25 to 45 with Graves' ophthalmopathy. Specimen: peripheral blood. The J gene is TRBJ1-2, the V gene TRBV20-1; D may be TRBD1 (6 bases). CDR3 bases: TGCAGTGCAGAGGGGGGCTATGGCTACACCTTC. The encoded protein is CSAEGGYGYTF.